A selection of T cell receptor beta chains follows, all from one sample in a study of cytomegalovirus exposure and HLA in healthy donors. Here immunoSEQ multiplex PCR was the method, and the copy in TCRdb shows in-frame clones only, minus some. The data hold under 150,000 clones, with about 85% observed a single time. Sequenced input: PBMCs. The receptors here all came from a female donor in good health and CMV-seronegative. CDR3s include the opening cysteine and the closing phenylalanine or tryptophan. D genes are given only for firm matches. Some rows mark clone size as missing; the rest say once, few, many or name a class of expanded clone.

V gene	D gene	clone size	J gene	CDR3 protein	CDR3 DNA
TRBV7-9	-	-	TRBJ1-5	CASSLGRNQPQHF	TGTGCCAGCAGCTTAGGCAGGAATCAGCCCCAGCATTTT
TRBV11-2	-	-	TRBJ1-5	CASSPGNLQPQHF	TGTGCCAGCAGCCCGGGAAATCTTCAGCCCCAGCATTTT
TRBV18	-	-	TRBJ1-1	CASSRPIGGGTEAFF	TGTGCCAGCTCACGCCCTATAGGCGGAGGCACTGAAGCTTTCTTT
TRBV5-6	TRBD1	-	TRBJ2-7	CASSFGTGIEQYF	TGTGCCAGCAGCTTTGGGACAGGGATCGAGCAGTACTTC
TRBV7-6	-	few	TRBJ1-5	CASSLSGYQPQHF	TGTGCCAGCAGCTTATCGGGGTATCAGCCCCAGCATTTT
TRBV9	TRBD1	-	TRBJ1-5	CASSQGTGNQPQHF	TGTGCCAGCAGCCAGGGGACAGGCAATCAGCCCCAGCATTTT
TRBV5-6	TRBD1	-	TRBJ2-6	CASSGDSSGANVLTF	TGTGCCAGCAGCGGGGACAGTTCTGGGGCCAACGTCCTGACTTTC
TRBV7-9	-	-	TRBJ2-1	CASSLAPSYNEQFF	TGTGCCAGCAGCTTAGCCCCGTCCTACAATGAGCAGTTCTTC
TRBV4-3	-	-	TRBJ2-1	CASSRERYSYNEQFF	TGCGCCAGCAGCCGAGAGCGGTACTCCTACAATGAGCAGTTCTTC
TRBV10-1	TRBD2	-	TRBJ2-3	CASRLAGGTDTQYF	TGCGCCAGTCGACTAGCGGGGGGAACAGATACGCAGTATTTT
TRBV30	-	-	TRBJ1-1	CAWSVQGETEAFF	TGTGCCTGGAGTGTACAGGGCGAGACTGAAGCTTTCTTT
TRBV19	-	-	TRBJ1-2	CASSTQRGFYGYTF	TGTGCCAGTAGTACCCAACGGGGATTCTATGGCTACACCTTC
TRBV28	TRBD2	-	TRBJ2-1	CASSTGGQYNEQFF	TGTGCCAGCAGCACGGGGGGGCAGTACAATGAGCAGTTCTTC
TRBV9	-	-	TRBJ2-7	CASSVGGRGDYEQYF	TGTGCCAGCAGCGTAGGCGGCAGGGGGGACTACGAGCAGTACTTC
TRBV7-8	-	-	TRBJ1-1	CASSLSAQGTEAFF	TGTGCCAGCAGCTTAAGTGCACAGGGCACTGAAGCTTTCTTT
TRBV27	-	-	TRBJ1-1	CASSPRQTYTEAFF	TGTGCCAGCAGTCCGCGACAGACGTACACTGAAGCTTTCTTT
TRBV15	-	-	TRBJ2-7	CATSRDRQTARAQYF	TGTGCCACCAGCAGAGATCGGCAGACAGCCCGGGCGCAGTACTTC
TRBV5-1	TRBD2	-	TRBJ2-7	CASSRLAGSTYEQYF	TGCGCCAGCAGCCGCCTAGCGGGATCCACCTACGAGCAGTACTTC
TRBV5-1	-	-	TRBJ2-3	CASSLEGQSTDTQYF	TGCGCCAGCAGCTTGGAAGGACAGAGCACAGATACGCAGTATTTT
TRBV10-1	-	-	TRBJ1-1	CATPRFPTGPAGTEAFF	TGCGCCACCCCTCGTTTTCCAACAGGGCCCGCGGGCACTGAAGCTTTCTTT
TRBV5-6	TRBD1	-	TRBJ1-5	CASSLTMGQIGQPQHF	TGTGCCAGCAGCTTGACTATGGGACAGATCGGTCAGCCCCAGCATTTT
TRBV5-1	-	-	TRBJ2-5	CASQGVQGRETQYF	TGCGCCAGCCAAGGGGTTCAGGGGCGGGAGACCCAGTACTTC
TRBV6-6	TRBD1	-	TRBJ2-3	CASTRQGAGTDTQYF	TGTGCCAGCACCCGACAGGGGGCAGGGACAGATACGCAGTATTTT
TRBV7-8	TRBD1	-	TRBJ1-1	CASTRTGKVNTEAFF	TGTGCCAGCACCCGGACAGGGAAGGTGAACACTGAAGCTTTCTTT
TRBV30	TRBD2	-	TRBJ2-3	CAWSLTSGRNTQYF	TGTGCCTGGAGTCTAACTAGCGGGAGAAATACGCAGTATTTT
TRBV7-3	-	-	TRBJ1-1	CASSSRGSTEAFF	TGTGCCAGCAGCTCCAGGGGATCCACTGAAGCTTTCTTT
TRBV7-9	TRBD2	-	TRBJ2-1	CASSLMTSGNSVNEQFF	TGTGCCAGCAGCTTAATGACTAGCGGGAATTCGGTTAATGAGCAGTTCTTC
TRBV4-3	TRBD1	-	TRBJ1-2	CASSQVPGQQLFFPF	TGCGCCAGCAGCCAAGTGCCGGGACAGCAACTTTTCTTCCCCTTC
TRBV7-2	-	once	TRBJ2-3	CASSAGQSTDTQYF	TGTGCCAGCAGCGCCGGACAAAGCACAGATACGCAGTATTTT
TRBV5-1	-	-	TRBJ2-4	CASSFGAKNIQYF	TGCGCCAGCAGCTTCGGGGCCAAAAACATTCAGTACTTC
TRBV7-3	-	-	TRBJ2-1	CASSLGGLEQFF	TGTGCCAGCAGCTTGGGGGGACTCGAGCAGTTCTTC
TRBV4-1	-	-	TRBJ2-1	CASSPLPGTTNGQFF	TGCGCCAGCAGCCCCCTGCCCGGGACAACTAATGGGCAGTTCTTC
TRBV27	-	-	TRBJ1-1	CASSGGSNTEAFF	TGTGCCAGCAGCGGGGGGTCGAACACTGAAGCTTTCTTT
TRBV30	-	few	TRBJ2-7	CAWTLGGGGYEQYF	TGTGCCTGGACCCTCGGAGGGGGCGGTTACGAGCAGTACTTC
TRBV4-3	-	many	TRBJ1-4	CASSAGSGGTTNEKLFF	TGCGCCAGCAGCGCAGGGTCGGGCGGCACAACTAATGAAAAACTGTTTTTT
TRBV6-1	TRBD1	-	TRBJ1-2	CASSHRGPYGYTF	TGTGCCAGCAGTCACAGGGGCCCGTATGGCTACACCTTC
TRBV5-1	TRBD1	-	TRBJ2-7	CASSPMTGGYEQYF	TGCGCCAGCAGCCCTATGACAGGGGGGTACGAGCAGTACTTC
TRBV5-1	TRBD1	-	TRBJ2-2	CASSLSTGGPTGELFF	TGCGCCAGCAGCTTGAGTACAGGGGGCCCCACCGGGGAGCTGTTTTTT
TRBV5-1	TRBD1	few	TRBJ1-2	CASSLTQGALGGYTF	TGCGCCAGCAGCTTGACACAGGGGGCTCTAGGAGGCTACACCTTC
TRBV4-3	TRBD1	-	TRBJ2-1	CASSQAGTGIMTVQFF	TGCGCCAGCAGCCAAGCCGGGACAGGGATTATGACCGTGCAGTTCTTC
TRBV7-2	-	few	TRBJ1-2	CASSLSQSGYTF	TGTGCCAGCAGCTTATCCCAGTCTGGCTACACCTTC
TRBV10-3	-	-	TRBJ1-1	CAISVDSARAFF	TGTGCCATCAGTGTGGACAGTGCAAGGGCTTTCTTT
TRBV7-2	-	-	TRBJ2-4	CASSSRGPGNIQYF	TGTGCCAGCAGCTCCCGAGGGCCAGGAAACATTCAGTACTTC
TRBV5-1	TRBD1	few	TRBJ2-7	CASSGLGQGYEQYF	TGCGCCAGCAGCGGCCTAGGACAGGGGTACGAGCAGTACTTC
TRBV15	TRBD1	-	TRBJ2-2	CATSVGRGLVTGELFF	TGTGCCACCAGCGTGGGTAGGGGGCTCGTCACCGGGGAGCTGTTTTTT
TRBV5-6	TRBD1	few	TRBJ1-1	CASSHLDRDPNTEAFF	TGTGCCAGCAGCCACTTAGACAGGGACCCTAACACTGAAGCTTTCTTT
TRBV28	-	-	TRBJ1-1	CASILNTEAFF	TGTGCCAGCATCCTAAACACTGAAGCTTTCTTT
TRBV19	TRBD1	once	TRBJ1-5	CASSIRTGFNQPQHF	TGTGCCAGTAGTATACGGACAGGGTTCAATCAGCCCCAGCATTTT
TRBV9	-	-	TRBJ1-3	CASSPTTVGNTIYF	TGTGCCAGCAGCCCCACTACCGTGGGAAACACCATATATTTT
TRBV2	-	few	TRBJ2-5	CASSELVVGETQYF	TGTGCCAGCAGTGAATTGGTGGTCGGAGAGACCCAGTACTTC
TRBV2	TRBD2	once	TRBJ2-7	CASSSARLAGIGGFYEQYF	TGTGCCAGCAGTTCCGCCAGACTAGCGGGAATAGGTGGGTTCTACGAGCAGTACTTC
TRBV4-1	TRBD2	-	TRBJ2-1	CASSPGLAGDEQFF	TGCGCCAGCAGTCCCGGACTAGCGGGAGATGAGCAGTTCTTC
TRBV2	-	-	TRBJ2-7	CASGETGHFGSYEQYF	TGTGCCAGCGGGGAGACAGGCCACTTTGGCTCCTACGAGCAGTACTTC